This TCR beta chain was identified during a study of T cells in localized non-small cell lung cancer. Whole-study findings and limits: Uninvolved adjacent lung showed peak T cell clonality, exceeding tumor. Longer overall survival was seen with higher T cell density measured in blood. Detection in adjacent lung was observed for a median around 50 of the top 100 tumor clones.

TCRdb's copy holds only in-frame clones and misses some; the assay was immunoSEQ multiplex PCR. This sample has more than 70,000 clones, with just under 85% found just once. The CDR3 is 15 residues long. Between the trimmed V and J ends, which lost 2 bases and 2 bases, there was a span of 10 bases. Germline CDR1 SEHNR, CDR2 FQNEAQ (reference sequence). This clone was counted between two and nine times. Its antigen remains unknown. This sample comprised peripheral blood, obtained before any cancer treatment. The rearrangement links TRBV7-9 to TRBJ1-3, with D possibly matching TRBD1 (5 bases). This clonotype was sampled from a man aged 40-75 years with stage I lung adenocarcinoma. The CDR3 spells CASSLFIRAGNTIYF. CDR3 DNA sequence: TGTGCCAGCAGCTTATTCATCAGGGCTGGAAACACCATATATTTT.